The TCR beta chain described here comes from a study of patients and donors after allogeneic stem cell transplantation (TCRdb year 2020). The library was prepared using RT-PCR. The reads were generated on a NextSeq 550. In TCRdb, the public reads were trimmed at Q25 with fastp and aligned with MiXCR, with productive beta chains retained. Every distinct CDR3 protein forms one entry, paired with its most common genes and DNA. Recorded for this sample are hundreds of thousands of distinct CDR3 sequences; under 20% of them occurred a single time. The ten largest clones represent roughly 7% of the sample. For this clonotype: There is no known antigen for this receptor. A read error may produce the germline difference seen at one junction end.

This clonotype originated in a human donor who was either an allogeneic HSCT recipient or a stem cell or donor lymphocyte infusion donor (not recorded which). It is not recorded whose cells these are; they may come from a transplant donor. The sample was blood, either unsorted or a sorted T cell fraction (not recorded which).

The DNA sequence is given as TGTGCCAGCAGTTTATTCGGGAGGGTCACATATACGCAGTATTTT. It specifies CASSLFGRVTYTQYF. This receptor chain uses TRBV12-3 or TRBV12-4 and TRBJ2-3, and TRBD2 aligns with 8 junction nucleotides. The CDR3, cysteine through phenylalanine, is 15 amino acids long. This entry keeps only the CDR3 DNA: 45 bases, framed from base 1.